This T cell receptor (beta chain) was observed in a study of T cell responses to AZD1222 COVID-19 vaccine. The wider study: Researchers grouped second doses given at about 4 or about 12 weeks into one pool. Whole-study results and caveats: No day 14 peak samples; only post-peak repertoires were characterized. Only a handful of AZD1222 recipients, more than 5 in all, had baseline seropositivity.

TCRdb's copy holds only in-frame clones and misses some; the assay was immunoSEQ multiplex PCR. The sample lists around 100,000 clones, 85% to 90% occurring once. The CDR3 runs to 13 residues. Trimming pared 8 bases from V and 8 bases from J, leaving 15 bases between. Germline assignment: CDR1 MNHEY and CDR2 SVGAGI. To note about this clone: Its specificity is unknown.

The input for sequencing was peripheral blood, taken on day 0 of AZD1222 vaccination. This TCR came from an adult in good health. V is TRBV6-5 and J is TRBJ1-4, with D possibly matching TRBD1 (6 bases). In nucleotides, the CDR3 is TGTGCCAGCCGGGGGGCGCCCCGGGAAAAACTGTTTTTT. This gives the protein CASRGAPREKLFF.